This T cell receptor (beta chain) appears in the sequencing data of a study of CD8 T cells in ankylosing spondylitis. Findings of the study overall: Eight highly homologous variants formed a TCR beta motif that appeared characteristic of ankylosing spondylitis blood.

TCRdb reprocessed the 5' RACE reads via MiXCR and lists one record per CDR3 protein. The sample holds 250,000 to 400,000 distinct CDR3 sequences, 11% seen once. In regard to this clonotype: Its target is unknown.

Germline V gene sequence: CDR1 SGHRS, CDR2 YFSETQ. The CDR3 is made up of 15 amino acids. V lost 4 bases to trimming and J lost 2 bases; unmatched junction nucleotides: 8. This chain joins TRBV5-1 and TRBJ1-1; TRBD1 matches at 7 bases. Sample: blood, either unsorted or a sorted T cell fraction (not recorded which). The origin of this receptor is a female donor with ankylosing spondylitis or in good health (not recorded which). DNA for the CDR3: TGCGCCAGCAGCACCCAGACAGGGACAAACACTGAAGCTTTCTTT. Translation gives CASSTQTGTNTEAFF. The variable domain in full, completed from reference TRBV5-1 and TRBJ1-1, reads KAGVTQTPRYLIKTRGQQVTLSCSPISGHRSVSWYQQTPGQGLQFLFEYFSETQRNKGNFPGRFSGRQFSNSRSEMNVSTLELGDSALYLCASSTQTGTNTEAFFGQGTRLTVV.